One TCR beta chain is described in this entry. Its antigen is not known. From the PCR reads, TCRdb called clonotypes with MiXCR, one entry per CDR3 protein. The table shows under 30,000 distinct CDR3 sequences, with around 49% occurring only once. The sample's time point: late sampling 161 to 241 days after vaccination in a few convalescent patients. The sample comes from a study of vaccination and CD4 T cells after COVID-19. Study-wide context: Recovered-phase convalescent patients showed SARS-CoV-2 positivity by nasal swab PCR; 8 or 9 were mild, one severe. In the convalescent cohort, there were six males and four females, two of them Hispanic. Study-wide findings and caveats: The authors identified 304 of 307 vaccine-specific clones in convalescent patients as spike mono-reactive. Apart from involving relatively few convalescent patients, the work omitted early post-infection timepoints.

The CDR3 loop spans 15 amino acids. V lost 1 base to trimming and J lost 6 bases; unmatched junction nucleotides: 4. CDR1 is SGHTA, CDR2 FQGNSA, per germline. The V and J genes are TRBV7-2 and TRBJ2-3, with TRBD2 matching 10 bases. The TCR comes from a human donor who had recovered from COVID-19. This specimen consisted of CD4+ T cells from blood, obtained about 7 months after SARS-CoV-2 vaccination. CDR3 region: CASSLEREGLDTQYF. In nucleotides, the CDR3 is TGTGCCAGCAGCTTAGAGCGGGAGGGCCTGGATACGCAGTATTTT.